This paragraph reports one T cell receptor beta chain. This CDR3 has 13 amino acids. Germline V CDR1 and CDR2: SQVTM, ANQGSEA. V lost 4 bases, J lost 8 bases, and 17 bases lay in between. The entry originates in a study of blood T cell repertoires in COVID-19. Study context: Spain, Italy and the United States supplied samples that represented acute and convalescent COVID-19. The analysed material was cDNA or gDNA that came from T cells, B-cell-depleted T cells, or PBMCs.

How the authors handled the data: It was from reference gene primer amplification that nucleated cell counts were estimated. Clones were sequenced by immunoSEQ multiplex PCR, and TCRdb holds only the in-frame ones, with some missing. The V and J calls and the clone size are those of that table, but D and trimming were determined from the DNA. The sample comprises about 230,000 clones, approximately 80% of which are singletons, and 6.5% to 9% rests with the top ten. Sequencing input: peripheral blood. The origin of this receptor is a woman in her 50s with acute or convalescent COVID-19. The chain uses TRBV29-1 and TRBJ1-2, with D maybe TRBD1 (5 bases). The CDR3 reads CSVGGRGNRGYTF. CDR3 bases: TGCAGCGTTGGAGGGAGGGGAAATCGCGGCTACACCTTC.